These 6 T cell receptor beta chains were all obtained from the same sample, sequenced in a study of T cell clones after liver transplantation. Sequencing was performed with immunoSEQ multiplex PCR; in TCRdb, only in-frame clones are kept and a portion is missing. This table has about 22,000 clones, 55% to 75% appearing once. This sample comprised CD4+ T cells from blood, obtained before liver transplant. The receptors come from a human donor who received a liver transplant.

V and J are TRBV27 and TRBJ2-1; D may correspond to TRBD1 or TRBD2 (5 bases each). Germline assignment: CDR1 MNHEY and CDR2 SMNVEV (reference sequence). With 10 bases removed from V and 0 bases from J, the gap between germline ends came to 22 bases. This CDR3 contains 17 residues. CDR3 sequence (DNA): TGTGCCACCTCTAATCCGGGACCGCAGAGCTCCTACAATGAGCAGTTCTTC. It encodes CATSNPGPQSSYNEQFF.

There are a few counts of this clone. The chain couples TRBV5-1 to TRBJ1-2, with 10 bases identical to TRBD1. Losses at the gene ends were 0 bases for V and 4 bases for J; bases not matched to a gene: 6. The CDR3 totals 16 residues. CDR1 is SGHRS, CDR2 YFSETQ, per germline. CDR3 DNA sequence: TGCGCCAGCAGCTTGGAGACAGGGGGCAGCGGCTATGGCTACACCTTC. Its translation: CASSLETGGSGYGYTF.

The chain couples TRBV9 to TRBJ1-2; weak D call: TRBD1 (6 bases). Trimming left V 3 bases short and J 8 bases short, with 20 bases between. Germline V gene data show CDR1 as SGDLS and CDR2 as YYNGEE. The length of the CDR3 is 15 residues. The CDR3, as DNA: TGTGCCAGCAGCGCCGCTAAAGGCAGGGGATACGGCTACACCTTC. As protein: CASSAAKGRGYGYTF.

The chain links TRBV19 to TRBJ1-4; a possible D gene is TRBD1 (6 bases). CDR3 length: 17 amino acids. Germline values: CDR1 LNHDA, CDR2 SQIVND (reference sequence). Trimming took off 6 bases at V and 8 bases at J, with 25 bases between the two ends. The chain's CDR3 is CASREGVFGGGTEKLFF. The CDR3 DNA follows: TGTGCCAGTAGAGAGGGGGTATTTGGTGGAGGTACAGAAAAACTGTTTTTT.

The CDR3 sequence: CASSGSGSTDTQYF. For the CDR3, the DNA is TGTGCCAGCAGCGGGAGCGGAAGCACAGATACGCAGTATTTT. The chain couples TRBV7-9 to TRBJ2-3; D perhaps matches TRBD2 (5 bases). Deletions cut 5 bases from V and 0 bases from J, with 9 bases between. The germline CDR1 and CDR2 sequences are SEHNR and FQNEAQ (reference sequence). The CDR3 contains 14 residues.

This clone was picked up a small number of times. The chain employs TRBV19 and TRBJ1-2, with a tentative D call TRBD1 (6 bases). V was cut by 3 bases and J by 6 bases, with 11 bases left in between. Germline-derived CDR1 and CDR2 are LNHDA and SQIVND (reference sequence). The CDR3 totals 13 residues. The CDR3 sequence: CASSIQGTNGYTF. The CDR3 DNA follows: TGTGCCAGTAGTATTCAGGGGACGAATGGCTACACCTTC.